Presented here are 20 T cell receptor beta chains from one specimen sequenced in a study of blood T cell repertoires in COVID-19. Assay used: immunoSEQ multiplex PCR; TCRdb lists only in-frame clones, some missing. The sample has some 20,000 clones; 90% to 95% are singletons. Sequencing input: peripheral blood. The receptors originated from a human donor in a cohort sampled during active COVID-19.

The CDR3 DNA reads as TGTGCCAGCTCACCTGGGGGGACTCTCTCTGGAAACACCATATATTTT. Translated, it gives CASSPGGTLSGNTIYF. This chain uses TRBV18 with TRBJ1-3, with D tentatively TRBD1 (5 bases). Looked up from germline, CDR1 is KGHSH and CDR2 is LQKENI. Trimming cost V 3 bases and J 0 bases, with 12 bases left between them. This CDR3 contains 16 residues.

The chain is built from TRBV7-9 and TRBJ2-2; 8 bases map to TRBD2. This CDR3 is built from 14 residues. Germline loops: CDR1 SEHNR, CDR2 FQNEAQ (reference sequence). Unmatched junction bases numbered 5, after V lost 4 bases and J lost 7 bases. The CDR3 protein is CASSSGLDLGELFF. The DNA for the CDR3 is TGTGCCAGCAGCTCGGGACTAGATCTCGGGGAGCTGTTTTTT.

The rearrangement uses TRBV29-1 and TRBJ2-7; 11 bases line up with TRBD1. V shed 7 bases and J 3 bases; nucleotides not matched to a gene: 11. CDR3 length: 15 amino acids. CDR1 is SQVTM and CDR2 is ANQGSEA in the germline V gene. For the CDR3, the DNA is TGCAGCGCATCCACGGGGACAGGGGGGATCTACGAGCAGTACTTC. Translated, it gives CSASTGTGGIYEQYF.

This clone was seen a single time. The rearrangement joins TRBV5-5 to TRBJ2-5, with TRBD2 identical over 7 bases. Germline V lookup: CDR1 SGHKS, CDR2 YYEKEE (reference sequence). The ends lost 1 base at V and 5 bases at J; junction bases unmatched: 11. The CDR3 loop spans 16 amino acids. The DNA of the CDR3 is TGTGCCAGCAGCTTGCAAGGGGCCAGGGAGGGGGAGACCCAGTACTTC. Protein sequence: CASSLQGAREGETQYF. Full variable domain (rest looked up from reference TRBV5-5 and TRBJ2-5): DAGVTQSPTHLIKTRGQQVTLRCSPISGHKSVSWYQQVLGQGPQFIFQYYEKEERGRGNFPDRFSARQFPNYSSELNVNALLLGDSALYLCASSLQGAREGETQYFGPGTRLLVL.

The chain links TRBV28 to TRBJ2-7; D remains unclear. The CDR3 is 13 residues long. Trimming pared 3 bases from V and 0 bases from J, leaving 6 bases between. Germline values: CDR1 MDHEN, CDR2 SYDVKM. CDR3 sequence: CASSFQDSYEQYF. Here the CDR3 DNA reads TGTGCCAGCAGTTTCCAGGACTCCTACGAGCAGTACTTC.

The chain combines TRBV7-2 with TRBJ2-1; TRBD2 matches at 7 bases. Germline V gene sequence: CDR1 SGHTA, CDR2 FQGNSA. The CDR3 is made up of 15 amino acids. Unmatched junction bases numbered 3, after V lost 1 base and J lost 3 bases. CDR3 DNA sequence: TGTGCCAGCAGCTTAGATCGGGGGGTCTACAATGAGCAGTTCTTC. It is translated as CASSLDRGVYNEQFF. Together with reference TRBV7-2 and TRBJ2-1, the CDR3 gives the full variable domain: GAGVSQSPSNKVTEKGKDVELRCDPISGHTALYWYRQSLGQGLEFLIYFQGNSAPDKSGLPSDRFSAERTGGSVSTLTIQRTQQEDSAVYLCASSLDRGVYNEQFFGPGTRLTVL.

This clone was found once. The genes are TRBV29-1 and TRBJ1-3, with a weak D call TRBD1 (6 bases). CDR3 length: 12 amino acids. The germline V gene has CDR1 SQVTM and CDR2 ANQGSEA. V shed 4 bases and J shed 4 bases, with 8 bases lying between them. This chain's CDR3 is CSVGGQGNTIYF. The DNA for the CDR3 is TGCAGCGTTGGGGGGCAGGGAAACACCATATATTTT.

This sequence joins TRBV4-2 and TRBJ2-3; TRBD2 matches at 12 bases. The CDR3 consists of 16 residues. The V gene's germline CDR1 is LGHNA and CDR2 YNFKEQ. The V segment lost 0 bases and the J segment 4 bases; nucleotides outside the gene matches: 2. CDR3 sequence reads: CASSQDASGGADTQYF. In nucleotides, the CDR3 is TGTGCCAGCAGCCAAGATGCTAGCGGGGGGGCAGATACGCAGTATTTT.

V and J are TRBV18 and TRBJ1-1; D is unclear. The germline CDR1 and CDR2 sequences are KGHSH and LQKENI. The germline V and J ends were trimmed by 3 bases and 0 bases, with 14 bases remaining between them. The CDR3 contains 16 residues. Here the CDR3 reads CASSPVGTAMNTEAFF. DNA for the CDR3: TGTGCCAGCTCACCCGTTGGCACAGCTATGAACACTGAAGCTTTCTTT.

The chain combines TRBV11-1 with TRBJ2-5; 9 nucleotides align to TRBD2. V shed 1 base and J 3 bases; nucleotides not matched to a gene: 0. Germline assignment: CDR1 SGHAT and CDR2 FQDESV (reference sequence). CDR3 length equals 14 residues. The CDR3 is CASSLGLAEETQYF. The DNA for the CDR3 is TGTGCCAGCAGCTTAGGACTAGCGGAAGAGACCCAGTACTTC.

The rearrangement joins TRBV11-2 to TRBJ2-5, with D possibly being TRBD2 (6 bases). Germline V CDR1 and CDR2: SGHAT, FQNNGV. The CDR3 is 16 residues long. V was trimmed by 2 bases and J by 2 bases, leaving 15 bases between them. The CDR3 DNA follows: TGTGCCAGCAGCTTACTGGCGGGAAAAGGGCAAGAGACCCAGTACTTC. Encoded protein: CASSLLAGKGQETQYF.

This chain connects TRBV11-2 to TRBJ1-2; TRBD1 might be the D (5 bases). CDR1 and CDR2 (germline): SGHAT, FQNNGV. This CDR3 comprises 13 residues. Trimming shortened V by 3 bases and J by 3 bases, and 8 bases separated the two germline ends. The CDR3 nucleotides are TGTGCCAGCAGCTTCACGGGGGACTATGGCTACACCTTC. Translation gives CASSFTGDYGYTF.

The J gene is TRBJ2-6, the V gene TRBV25-1; D not certain. Germline V gene sequence: CDR1 MGHDK, CDR2 SYGVNS. The CDR3 extends over 15 amino acids. Trimming removed 3 bases from V and 4 bases from J, with 10 bases in between. The CDR3 is CASSDRRSGANVLTF. The CDR3 coding sequence is TGTGCCAGCAGTGATCGCAGGTCAGGGGCCAACGTCCTGACTTTC. Complete variable domain (other parts from reference TRBV25-1 and TRBJ2-6): EADIYQTPRYLVIGTGKKITLECSQTMGHDKMYWYQQDPGMELHLIHYSYGVNSTEKGDLSSESTVSRIRTEHFPLTLESARPSHTSQYLCASSDRRSGANVLTFGAGSRLTVL.

The chain combines TRBV6-5 with TRBJ2-7; TRBD1 aligns across 10 bases. J was trimmed by 3 bases and V by 2 bases; bases with no gene match: 1. The CDR3 is 14 amino acids. Germline lookup yields CDR1 MNHEY and CDR2 SVGAGI. The CDR3 sequence: CASSYRDRGYEQYF. For the CDR3, the DNA is TGTGCCAGCAGTTACCGGGACAGGGGCTACGAGCAGTACTTC.

The chain couples TRBV12-5 to TRBJ2-5; possible D gene TRBD1, 6 bases. Germline V lookup: CDR1 LGHNT, CDR2 FRNRAP. The CDR3 sequence is 17 residues long. V was cut by 7 bases and J by 5 bases, with 26 bases left in between. The CDR3 DNA sequence: TGTGCTAGTGCCAGGGGCCCGGGAAAAAGAGGGATCGAGACCCAGTACTTC. It specifies CASARGPGKRGIETQYF.

The rearrangement joins TRBV5-4 to TRBJ2-3, with D possibly TRBD2 on 7 matching bases. Trimming shortened V by 7 bases and J by 0 bases, and 12 bases separated the two germline ends. The CDR3 consists of 14 residues. The germline V gene encodes CDR1 SGHNT and CDR2 YYREEE (reference sequence). The chain's CDR3 is CASGGGGSTDTQYF. The CDR3 DNA is TGTGCCAGCGGAGGGGGGGGGAGCACAGATACGCAGTATTTT.

The V call is TRBV7-8, the J call TRBJ1-2; a weak D match, TRBD1 (6 bases). The germline V gene has CDR1 SGHVS and CDR2 FQNEAQ. V gave up 5 bases and J gave up 8 bases, with 15 bases separating them. The CDR3 runs to 13 residues. The CDR3 region is CASSLYRDGGYTF. The CDR3 region has the DNA TGTGCCAGCAGCCTCTACAGGGATGGCGGCTACACCTTC.

This chain joins TRBV5-1 and TRBJ1-2; TRBD1 agrees at 8 bases. The CDR3 extends over 14 amino acids. The germline gives CDR1 SGHRS, CDR2 YFSETQ. V shed 5 bases and J 3 bases; nucleotides not matched to a gene: 6. The CDR3 here is CASRSGTGHYGYTF. The CDR3 DNA is TGCGCCAGCAGGTCCGGGACAGGACACTATGGCTACACCTTC.

The chain employs TRBV6-6 and TRBJ1-4; 7 bases agree with TRBD1. Germline CDR1 reads MNHNY; CDR2 reads SVGAGI (reference sequence). The CDR3 spans 13 residues. After removal of 5 bases from V and 8 bases from J, the junction contained 5 bases not matched to a gene. CDR3 DNA: TGTGCCAGCAGTCTCCGGGACAGCGAAAAACTGTTTTTT. This translates into CASSLRDSEKLFF.

The rearrangement links TRBV5-1 to TRBJ1-1; TRBD1 matches at 7 bases. The CDR3 length is 14 residues. The V and J ends lost 6 bases and 1 base, in that order; junction bases with no gene match: 6. The germline gives CDR1 SGHRS, CDR2 YFSETQ. The CDR3 nucleotides are TGCGCCAGCACAACGGGACAGAAGAACACTGAAGCTTTCTTT. Translated, it gives CASTTGQKNTEAFF.